The 26 T cell receptor beta chains below were found in one sample sequenced in a study of cytomegalovirus exposure and HLA in healthy donors (dated by TCRdb to about 2017). The protocol used for the library was the immunoSEQ multiplex PCR assay. A mixture of 60 forward primers for TCR Vbeta segments and 13 reverse primers for TCR Jbeta segments was used in the multiplex PCR. Not all clones reach the TCRdb copy of this immuneACCESS table, which keeps in-frame sequences only. Checked studies attribute under half of the gap to unresolved V genes and leave the rest unexplained. This sample gives 100,000 or so clones in total; around 75% of them show up just once. Together, the top ten hold 2% to 2.5% of the sample. Sequencing was performed on PBMCs. The receptor set was obtained from a man aged 25 to 45 in good health and CMV-seronegative.

The chain uses TRBV4-3 and TRBJ1-5, with D possibly TRBD1 on 6 matching bases. Germline CDR1 reads LGHNA; CDR2 reads YSLEER. The V end lost 3 bases, the J end lost 7 bases, and 13 bases lay between the germline ends. The CDR3 has 14 residues. This chain's CDR3 is CASSQGTSGQPQHF. The CDR3 coding sequence is TGCGCCAGCAGCCAGGGGACATCTGGACAGCCCCAGCATTTT.

The chain combines TRBV11-2 with TRBJ2-2, with D possibly matching TRBD1 (6 bases). With 4 bases removed from V and 2 bases from J, the gap between germline ends came to 8 bases. The germline gives CDR1 SGHAT, CDR2 FQNNGV. This CDR3 spans 14 amino acids. Here the CDR3 reads CASSYRANTGELFF. DNA for the CDR3: TGTGCCAGCAGCTACAGGGCAAACACCGGGGAGCTGTTTTTT.

This clone has a handful of counts. The J gene is TRBJ2-7, the V gene TRBV5-5; a possible D gene is TRBD1 (7 bases). The CDR3 sequence is 15 residues long. The germline CDR1 and CDR2 sequences are SGHKS and YYEKEE (reference sequence). V was shortened by 3 bases and J by 2 bases, with 15 bases between the two germline ends. DNA for the CDR3: TGTGCCAGCAGCTCCCCGGCGGGACAGACCTACGAGCAGTACTTC. It is translated as CASSSPAGQTYEQYF.

The rearrangement uses TRBV9 and TRBJ2-1, with 10 bases that match TRBD2. CDR3 length: 15 residues. The germline gives CDR1 SGDLS, CDR2 YYNGEE. The V gene end was trimmed by 4 bases and the J gene end by 5 bases; junction bases not matched to a gene: 6. The CDR3 DNA reads as TGTGCCAGCAGCCCACGGACTAGCGGCGACAATGAGCAGTTCTTC. Translated, it gives CASSPRTSGDNEQFF. Full variable domain (rest looked up from reference TRBV9 and TRBJ2-1): DSGVTQTPKHLITATGQRVTLRCSPRSGDLSVYWYQQSLDQGLQFLIQYYNGEERAKGNILERFSAQQFPDLHSELNLSSLELGDSALYFCASSPRTSGDNEQFFGPGTRLTVL.

The rearrangement joins TRBV10-3 to TRBJ2-3, with no clear D. This CDR3 has 17 residues. V was pared by 0 bases and J by 5 bases, with 18 bases between. Germline lookup yields CDR1 ENHRY and CDR2 SYGVKD. CDR3 coding DNA: TGTGCCATCAGTGAGTCCGGTTCACCGTCGGGTGGAGATACGCAGTATTTT. Translated, it gives CAISESGSPSGGDTQYF.

This chain connects TRBV19 to TRBJ1-2, with TRBD1 identical over 9 bases. Trimming took 3 bases from V and 1 from J; bases not matched to a gene: 9. The germline V gene encodes CDR1 LNHDA and CDR2 SQIVND (reference sequence). The CDR3 has 17 residues. Here the CDR3 reads CASSMGTGPTLNYGYTF. CDR3 nucleotide sequence: TGTGCCAGTAGTATGGGGACAGGGCCAACCCTTAACTATGGCTACACCTTC. The full variable domain, in which reference TRBV19 and TRBJ1-2 provide the parts outside the CDR3, is DGGITQSPKYLFRKEGQNVTLSCEQNLNHDAMYWYRQDPGQGLRLIYYSQIVNDFQKGDIAEGYSVSREKKESFPLTVTSAQKNPTAFYLCASSMGTGPTLNYGYTFGSGTRLTVV.

This clone was counted only a few times. In DNA form, the CDR3 reads TGTGCCAGCAGCTCAGACTCAGGGGAAGCTTTCTTT. Its translation: CASSSDSGEAFF. V usage is TRBV7-2 and J usage is TRBJ1-1; D is perhaps TRBD1 (5 bases). The CDR3 is 12 amino acids. V shed 4 bases and J shed 8 bases, with 11 bases lying between them. CDR1 is SGHTA and CDR2 is FQGNSA in the germline V gene.

The rearrangement uses TRBV6-1 and TRBJ2-7; 9 bases line up with TRBD1. The trim removed 1 base at V and 4 bases at J, leaving 5 bases unmatched. Germline V CDR1 and CDR2: MNHNS, SASEGT. This CDR3 has 15 residues. The CDR3 loop is CASSEGGQGWYEQYF. As DNA, the CDR3 is TGTGCCAGCAGTGAAGGGGGACAGGGATGGTACGAGCAGTACTTC.

The chain couples TRBV13 to TRBJ2-5, with 7 bases fitting TRBD2. The germline gives CDR1 PRHDT, CDR2 FYEKMQ (reference sequence). This CDR3 is built from 14 residues. The V gene end was trimmed by 3 bases and the J gene end by 1 base; junction bases not matched to a gene: 2. The CDR3 DNA reads TGTGCCAGCAGCTTGCCTAGCGGCCAAGAGACCCAGTACTTC. Amino acid sequence: CASSLPSGQETQYF.

This chain links TRBV4-3 with TRBJ2-5; 8 bases are shared with TRBD2. This CDR3 has 14 residues. The germline V gene encodes CDR1 LGHNA and CDR2 YSLEER. J lost 3 bases, V lost 0 bases, and 0 bases had no gene match. CDR3 amino acids: CASSQDGREETQYF. The CDR3 DNA follows: TGCGCCAGCAGCCAAGACGGGAGGGAAGAGACCCAGTACTTC.

The chain carries TRBV13 and TRBJ1-1; D unresolved. The CDR3 sequence is 16 residues long. Germline-derived CDR1 and CDR2 are PRHDT and FYEKMQ (reference sequence). V lost 6 bases and J lost 0, with 17 bases in between. CDR3 DNA sequence: TGTGCCAGCAGTTACTCTTCTCAGGTAGTGAACACTGAAGCTTTCTTT. Encoded protein: CASSYSSQVVNTEAFF.

The rearrangement uses TRBV6-1 and TRBJ2-7; 8 positions match TRBD1. V gave up 8 bases and J gave up 1 base; unmatched junction bases: 7. The germline V gene has CDR1 MNHNS and CDR2 SASEGT. CDR3 length equals 14 residues. The CDR3 DNA sequence: TGTGCCAGCCGAAACACAGGGGGGTCCTACGAGCAGTACTTC. Translating gives CASRNTGGSYEQYF.

This CDR3 is CATHSGLTNTGELFF. CDR3 bases: TGCGCCACCCACTCCGGACTAACGAACACCGGGGAGCTGTTTTTT. The chain links TRBV5-1 to TRBJ2-2; D is perhaps TRBD2 (6 bases). Trimming left V 9 bases short and J 0 bases short, with 15 bases between. Per germline, CDR1 SGHRS and CDR2 YFSETQ. The CDR3 contains 15 residues.

The chain is built from TRBV19 and TRBJ2-1; 10 bases fit TRBD2. With V trimmed by 8 bases and J by 7 bases, 8 bases remained unmatched. The CDR3 consists of 14 residues. Per germline, CDR1 LNHDA and CDR2 SQIVND (reference sequence). CDR3 residues: CASAGVAGGNEQFF. The CDR3 DNA follows: TGTGCCAGTGCCGGGGTAGCGGGAGGAAATGAGCAGTTCTTC. The full variable domain, in which reference TRBV19 and TRBJ2-1 provide the parts outside the CDR3, is DGGITQSPKYLFRKEGQNVTLSCEQNLNHDAMYWYRQDPGQGLRLIYYSQIVNDFQKGDIAEGYSVSREKKESFPLTVTSAQKNPTAFYLCASAGVAGGNEQFFGPGTRLTVL.

This rearrangement joins TRBV30 to TRBJ2-3, with 10 bases that match TRBD1. In germline, CDR1 is GTSNPN, CDR2 SVGIG (reference sequence). The V segment lost 5 bases and the J segment 5 bases; nucleotides outside the gene matches: 10. The CDR3 extends over 15 amino acids. The DNA for the CDR3 is TGTGCCTGGTACCGGGACAGGGGACAAGGAGATACGCAGTATTTT. Translating it yields CAWYRDRGQGDTQYF.

This clone was found once. V is TRBV10-2 and J is TRBJ2-1, with 10 positions matching TRBD1. Germline CDR1 reads WSHSY; CDR2 reads SAAADI. CDR3 length: 16 amino acids. V was clipped by 6 bases and J by 4 bases; unmatched bases: 9. The chain's CDR3 is CASSPVWDRGYNEQFF. The CDR3 nucleotides read TGCGCCAGCAGCCCCGTATGGGACAGGGGATACAATGAGCAGTTCTTC.

The rearrangement links TRBV4-1 to TRBJ2-1, with 8 positions matching TRBD2. The CDR3 totals 18 residues. CDR1 and CDR2 (germline): MGHRA, YSYEKL. V shed 1 base, J shed 6 bases, and the junction held 14 bases outside the gene matches. CDR3 residues: CASSQAINRGSGSNEQFF. In nucleotides, the CDR3 is TGCGCCAGCAGCCAAGCGATAAACCGGGGAAGCGGGAGCAATGAGCAGTTCTTC.

This clone was recorded only once. The chain joins TRBV29-1 to TRBJ1-2; 7 nucleotides agree with TRBD1. V shed 4 bases, J shed 7 bases, and the junction held 6 bases outside the gene matches. From germline, CDR1 is SQVTM and CDR2 ANQGSEA. This CDR3 has 12 residues. CDR3 in DNA: TGCAGCGTTGGAGAGCGACAGGGTGGCTACACCTTC. This gives the protein CSVGERQGGYTF.

This chain links TRBV7-2 with TRBJ2-7; 10 bases agree with TRBD1. The CDR3 has 14 amino acids. The germline gives CDR1 SGHTA, CDR2 FQGNSA. V was pared by 5 bases and J by 2 bases, with 3 bases of the junction left unmatched. The DNA for the CDR3 is TGTGCCAGCAGCGGGGACAGGGGAGCCTACGAGCAGTACTTC. It encodes CASSGDRGAYEQYF.

This chain uses TRBV7-2 with TRBJ2-1; TRBD2 matches at 7 bases. Germline V gene lookup returns CDR1 SGHTA and CDR2 FQGNSA. This CDR3 region has 17 residues. V lost 2 bases, J lost 4 bases, and 11 bases stayed unmatched. In DNA, the CDR3 is TGTGCCAGCAGCTTAATGGAATGGGAGGGCCTGTACAATGAGCAGTTCTTC. The encoded protein is CASSLMEWEGLYNEQFF.

The CDR3 DNA follows: TGTGCCAGCGGGGGACAGGGAGTCCCTGAAGCTTTCTTT. Its protein is CASGGQGVPEAFF. This chain uses TRBV9 with TRBJ1-1; 9 positions agree with TRBD1. The trim removed 7 bases at V and 6 bases at J, leaving 7 bases unmatched. The length of the CDR3 is 13 residues. Germline assignment: CDR1 SGDLS and CDR2 YYNGEE. The variable domain in full, with the rest retrieved from reference TRBV9 and TRBJ1-1, is DSGVTQTPKHLITATGQRVTLRCSPRSGDLSVYWYQQSLDQGLQFLIQYYNGEERAKGNILERFSAQQFPDLHSELNLSSLELGDSALYFCASGGQGVPEAFFGQGTRLTVV.

V gene TRBV15 combines with J gene TRBJ1-4, with 8 nucleotides matching TRBD1. Germline-derived CDR1 and CDR2 are LNHNV and YYDKDF (reference sequence). The CDR3 sequence is 16 residues long. The V and J ends lost 0 bases and 5 bases, in that order; junction bases with no gene match: 5. The CDR3 loop reads CATSRDQRTGNEKLFF. CDR3 coding DNA: TGTGCCACCAGCAGAGATCAGCGGACAGGGAATGAAAAACTGTTTTTT.

The chain carries TRBV6-1 and TRBJ1-3, with D maybe TRBD1 (6 bases). Germline CDR1 MNHNS, CDR2 SASEGT. Trimming pared 4 bases from V and 2 bases from J, leaving 15 bases between. The CDR3 loop spans 16 amino acids. CDR3 residues: CASSVTGYYAGNTIYF. CDR3 sequence (DNA): TGTGCCAGCAGTGTTACAGGGTATTACGCTGGAAACACCATATATTTT.

The J gene is TRBJ1-5, the V gene TRBV7-8, with a tentative D call TRBD1 (5 bases). The CDR3 loop spans 15 amino acids. CDR1 is SGHVS, CDR2 FQNEAQ, per germline. V lost 5 bases to trimming and J lost 0 bases, with 11 bases between them. The CDR3 sequence is CASSPTAYSNQPQHF. The CDR3 DNA is TGTGCCAGCAGCCCGACAGCTTATAGCAATCAGCCCCAGCATTTT.

The chain joins TRBV9 to TRBJ2-4; 9 bases line up with TRBD2. Germline CDR1 is SGDLS and CDR2 is YYNGEE. CDR3 size: 15 residues. The junction had 7 bases not matched to a gene; V was cut back by 0 bases and J by 9 bases. The CDR3 nucleotides read TGTGCCAGCAGCGTAGGCGGGGGGGAGAGGTCCATTCAGTACTTC. Translation gives CASSVGGGERSIQYF.

This chain joins TRBV5-4 and TRBJ1-6; D perhaps matches TRBD1 (5 bases). Trimming stripped 0 bases from V and 7 bases from J, with 14 bases between. The germline gives CDR1 SGHNT, CDR2 YYREEE (reference sequence). This CDR3 spans 16 amino acids. The CDR3 bases are TGTGCCAGCAGCTTGGGGGGCTTCGTGGGGAATTCACCCCTCCACTTT. Amino acids: CASSLGGFVGNSPLHF.